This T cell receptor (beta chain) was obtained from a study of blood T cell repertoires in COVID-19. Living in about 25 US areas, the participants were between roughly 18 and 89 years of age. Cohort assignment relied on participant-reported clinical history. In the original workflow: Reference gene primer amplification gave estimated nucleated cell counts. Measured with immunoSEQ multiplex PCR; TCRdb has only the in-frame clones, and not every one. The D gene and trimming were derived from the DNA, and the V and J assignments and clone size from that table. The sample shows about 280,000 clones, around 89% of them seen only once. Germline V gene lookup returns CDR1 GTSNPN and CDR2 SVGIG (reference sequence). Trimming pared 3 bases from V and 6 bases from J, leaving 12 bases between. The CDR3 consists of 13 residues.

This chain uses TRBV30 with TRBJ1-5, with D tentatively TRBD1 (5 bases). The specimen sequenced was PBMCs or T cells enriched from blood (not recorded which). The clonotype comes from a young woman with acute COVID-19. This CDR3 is CAWSERGGQPQHF. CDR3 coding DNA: TGTGCCTGGAGCGAAAGGGGAGGTCAGCCCCAGCATTTT.